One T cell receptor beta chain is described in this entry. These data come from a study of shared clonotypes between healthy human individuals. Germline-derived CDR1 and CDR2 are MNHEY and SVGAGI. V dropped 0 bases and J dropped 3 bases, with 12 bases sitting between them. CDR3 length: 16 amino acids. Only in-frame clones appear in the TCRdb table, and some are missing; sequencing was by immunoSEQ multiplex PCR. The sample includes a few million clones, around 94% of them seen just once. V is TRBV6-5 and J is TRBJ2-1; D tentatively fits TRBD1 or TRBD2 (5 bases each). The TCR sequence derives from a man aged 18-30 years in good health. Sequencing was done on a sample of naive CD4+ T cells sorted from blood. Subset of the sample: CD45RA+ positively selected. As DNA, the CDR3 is TGTGCCAGCAGTTACTCGGGACCGGAGGTCTACAATGAGCAGTTCTTC. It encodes CASSYSGPEVYNEQFF.